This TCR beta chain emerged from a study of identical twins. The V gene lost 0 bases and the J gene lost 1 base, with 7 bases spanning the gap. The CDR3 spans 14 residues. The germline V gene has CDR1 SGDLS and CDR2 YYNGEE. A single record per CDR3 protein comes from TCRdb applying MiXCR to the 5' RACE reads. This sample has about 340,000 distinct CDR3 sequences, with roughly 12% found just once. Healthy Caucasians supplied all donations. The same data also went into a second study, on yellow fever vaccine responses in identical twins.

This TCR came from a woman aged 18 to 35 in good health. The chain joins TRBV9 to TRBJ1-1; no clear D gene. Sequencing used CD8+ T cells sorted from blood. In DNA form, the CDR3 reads TGTGCCAGCAGCGTAGTTGTAGGGAACACTGAAGCTTTCTTT. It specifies CASSVVVGNTEAFF.